These 5 T cell receptor delta chains were all obtained from the same sample, sequenced in a study of Vδ1+ human thymocytes. RNA was extracted from the cells and then reverse transcribed. The CDR3 regions were amplified by multiplex PCR from V-gene primers to a constant-region primer. TCRdb fed the multiplex PCR reads into CATT to redo clone calling. The sample lists about 25,000 delta-chain clones; around 32% were seen once. Study observations and caveats: Thymic TRG and TRD repertoires appeared highly polyclonal.

These receptors are not linked to any known antigen. The material sequenced was Vdelta1+ gamma-delta thymocytes from the thymus. Subset indicated: FACS-sorted CD3+ TCRalphabeta- TCRVdelta1+ TCRVdelta2- thymocytes. These TCRs come from a boy younger than two who had congenital heart surgery.

About this clone: A read error may produce the germline difference seen at one junction end. The chain has TRDV1 and TRDJ1, with 12 bases that match TRDD3. Germline lookup yields CDR1 TSWWSYY and CDR2 QGS. CDR3 length equals 18 residues. CDR3 in DNA: TGTGCTCTTGGGCTACAACCCCGTACTGGGGGATACACCGATAACCTCATCTTT. Translating it yields CALGLQPRTGGYTDNLIF.

The chain links TRDV1 to TRDJ1; 8 bases map to TRDD3. Germline loops: CDR1 TSWWSYY, CDR2 QGS. The CDR3 runs 20 residues. The J segment lost 0 bases and the V segment lost 0 bases, leaving 15 bases of the junction unmatched. The chain's CDR3 is CALGELEQGIQGCYTDKLIF. The DNA of the CDR3 is TGTGCTCTTGGGGAACTAGAACAGGGGATACAGGGATGTTACACCGATAAACTCATCTTT.

This chain joins TRDV1 and TRDJ1; 11 nucleotides align to TRDD3. The CDR3 has 22 amino acids. Germline assignment: CDR1 TSWWSYY and CDR2 QGS. V trimming: 5 bases; J trimming: 2 bases; junction bases outside the gene matches: 25. The CDR3 here is CALGPRASPSLLGDIWTDKLIF. CDR3 bases: TGTGCTCTTGGGCCCCGGGCCTCACCTAGTCTACTGGGGGATATTTGGACCGATAAACTCATCTTT.

This clone has a handful of counts. J is TRDJ1 and V is TRDV1; 9 bases line up with TRDD3. Germline CDR1 and CDR2: TSWWSYY and QGS. This CDR3 comprises 15 residues. J lost 11 bases, V lost 6 bases, and 16 bases had no gene match. The CDR3 spells CALGLWRLLGEKLIF. CDR3 in DNA: TGTGCTCTTGGCCTTTGGCGTTTACTGGGGGAGAAGCTCATCTTT.

V and J are TRDV2 and TRDJ1, with TRDD2 identical over 8 bases. Per the germline V gene, CDR1 is GEAIGNYY and CDR2 is EKD. The V and J ends lost 5 bases and 0 bases, in that order; junction bases with no gene match: 28. This CDR3 contains 22 residues. The CDR3 DNA is TGTGCCTGTGCCAGAATCCGAACGGCCTTCCTATCTTGGGGGCTTTACACCGATAAACTCATCTTT. Translation: CACARIRTAFLSWGLYTDKLIF.